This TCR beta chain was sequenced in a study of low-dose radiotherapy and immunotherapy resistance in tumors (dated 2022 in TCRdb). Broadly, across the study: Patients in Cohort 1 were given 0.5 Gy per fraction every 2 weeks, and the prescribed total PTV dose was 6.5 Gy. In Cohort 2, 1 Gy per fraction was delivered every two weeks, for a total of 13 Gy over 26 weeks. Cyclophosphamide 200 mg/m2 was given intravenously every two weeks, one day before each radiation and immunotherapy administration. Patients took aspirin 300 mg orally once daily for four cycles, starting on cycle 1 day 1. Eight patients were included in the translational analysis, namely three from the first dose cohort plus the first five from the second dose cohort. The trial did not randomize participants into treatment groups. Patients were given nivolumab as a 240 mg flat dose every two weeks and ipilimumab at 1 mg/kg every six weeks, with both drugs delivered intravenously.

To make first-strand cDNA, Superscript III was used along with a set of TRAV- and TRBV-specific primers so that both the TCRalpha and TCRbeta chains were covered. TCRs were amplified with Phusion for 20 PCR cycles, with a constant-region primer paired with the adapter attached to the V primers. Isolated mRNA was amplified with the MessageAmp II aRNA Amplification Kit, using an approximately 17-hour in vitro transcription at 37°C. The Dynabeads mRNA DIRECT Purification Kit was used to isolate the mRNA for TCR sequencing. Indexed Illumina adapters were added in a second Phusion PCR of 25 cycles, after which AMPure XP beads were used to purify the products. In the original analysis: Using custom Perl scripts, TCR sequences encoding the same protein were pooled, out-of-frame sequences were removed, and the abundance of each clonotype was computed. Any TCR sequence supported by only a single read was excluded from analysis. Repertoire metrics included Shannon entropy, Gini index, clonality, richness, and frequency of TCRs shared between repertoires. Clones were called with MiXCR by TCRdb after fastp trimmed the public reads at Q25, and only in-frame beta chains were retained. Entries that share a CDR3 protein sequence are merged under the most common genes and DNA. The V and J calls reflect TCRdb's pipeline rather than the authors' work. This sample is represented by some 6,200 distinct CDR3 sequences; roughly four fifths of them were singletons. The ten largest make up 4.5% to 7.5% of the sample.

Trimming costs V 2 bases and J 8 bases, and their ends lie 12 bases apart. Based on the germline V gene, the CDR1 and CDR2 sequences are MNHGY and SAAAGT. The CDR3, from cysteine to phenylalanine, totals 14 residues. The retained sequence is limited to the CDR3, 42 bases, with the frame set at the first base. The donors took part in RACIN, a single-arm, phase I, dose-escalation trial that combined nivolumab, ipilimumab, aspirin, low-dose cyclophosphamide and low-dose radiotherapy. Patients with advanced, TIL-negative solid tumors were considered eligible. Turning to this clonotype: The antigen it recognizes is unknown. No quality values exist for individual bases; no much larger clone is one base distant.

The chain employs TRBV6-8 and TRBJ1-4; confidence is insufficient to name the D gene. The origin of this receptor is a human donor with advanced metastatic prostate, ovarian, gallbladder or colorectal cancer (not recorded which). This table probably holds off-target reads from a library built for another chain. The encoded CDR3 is CASSYRSSVEKLFF. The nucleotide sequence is TGTGCCAGCAGTTACCGGAGTTCTGTCGAAAAACTGTTTTTT.